This T cell receptor beta chain was recovered during a study of T cell repertoires in cytomegalovirus infection. TCRdb passed the reads through MiXCR, listing each CDR3 protein once. The sample includes a few hundred thousand distinct CDR3 sequences, 15% to 20% of them seen just once. Trimming removed 4 bases from V and 3 bases from J; junction bases left unmatched: 8. Germline CDR1 is SGHRS and CDR2 is YFSETQ. This CDR3 is built from 16 residues. The chain uses TRBV5-1 and TRBJ2-1; the match to TRBD2 covers 9 bases. Input material: CD8+ T cells from PBMCs. The receptor's source is a human donor in good health (CMV status not recorded). Some clones in this sample may be carry-over from other donors' samples. The DNA for the CDR3 is TGCGCCAGCAGCACGGGACTAGCTAGACTCTACAATGAGCAGTTCTTC. Protein: CASSTGLARLYNEQFF.